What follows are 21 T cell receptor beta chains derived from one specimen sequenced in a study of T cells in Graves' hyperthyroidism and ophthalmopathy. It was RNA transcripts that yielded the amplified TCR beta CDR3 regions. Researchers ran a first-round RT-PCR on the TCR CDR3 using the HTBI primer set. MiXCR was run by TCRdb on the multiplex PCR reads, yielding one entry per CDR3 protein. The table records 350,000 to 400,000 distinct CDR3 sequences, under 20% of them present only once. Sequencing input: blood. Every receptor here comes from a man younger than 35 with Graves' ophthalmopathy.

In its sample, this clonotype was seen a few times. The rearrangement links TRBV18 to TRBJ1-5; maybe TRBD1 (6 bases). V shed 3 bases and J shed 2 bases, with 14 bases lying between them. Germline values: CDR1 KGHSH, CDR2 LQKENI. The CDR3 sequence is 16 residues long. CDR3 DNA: TGTGCCAGCTCACCTCAGACACAGGGCCGCAATCAGCCCCAGCATTTT. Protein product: CASSPQTQGRNQPQHF.

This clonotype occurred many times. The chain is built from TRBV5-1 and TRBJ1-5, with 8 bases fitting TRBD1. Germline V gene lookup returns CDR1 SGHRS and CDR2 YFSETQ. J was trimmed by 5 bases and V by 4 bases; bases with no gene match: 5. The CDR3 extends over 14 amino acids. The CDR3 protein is CASSAGTGDQPQHF. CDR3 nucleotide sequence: TGCGCCAGCAGCGCCGGGACAGGCGATCAGCCCCAGCATTTT.

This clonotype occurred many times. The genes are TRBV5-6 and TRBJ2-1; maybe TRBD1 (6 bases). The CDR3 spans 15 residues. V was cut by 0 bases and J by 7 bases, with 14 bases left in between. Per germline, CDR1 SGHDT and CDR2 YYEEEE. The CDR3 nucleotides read TGTGCCAGCAGCTTGGAAGCAGGGGCTAGGAATGAGCAGTTCTTC. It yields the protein CASSLEAGARNEQFF.

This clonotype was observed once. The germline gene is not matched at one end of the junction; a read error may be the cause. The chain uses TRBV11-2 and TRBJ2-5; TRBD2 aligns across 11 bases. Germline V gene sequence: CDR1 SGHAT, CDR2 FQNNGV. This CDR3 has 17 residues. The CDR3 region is CASSQDASGGNQETQYF. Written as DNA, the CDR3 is TGCGCCAGCAGCCAAGACGCTAGCGGGGGGAACCAAGAGACCCAGTACTTC.

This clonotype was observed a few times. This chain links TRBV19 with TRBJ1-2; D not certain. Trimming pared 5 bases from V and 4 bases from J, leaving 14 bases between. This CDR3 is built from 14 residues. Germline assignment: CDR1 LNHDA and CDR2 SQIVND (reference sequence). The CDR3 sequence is CASSGQGNSYGYTF. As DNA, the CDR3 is TGTGCCAGTAGTGGTCAAGGGAACAGCTATGGCTACACCTTC.

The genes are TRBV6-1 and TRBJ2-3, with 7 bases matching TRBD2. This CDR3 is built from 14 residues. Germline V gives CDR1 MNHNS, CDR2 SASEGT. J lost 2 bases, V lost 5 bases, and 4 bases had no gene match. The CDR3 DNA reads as TGTGCCAGCAGTCCCGGGGGGATCACAGATACGCAGTATTTT. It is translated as CASSPGGITDTQYF.

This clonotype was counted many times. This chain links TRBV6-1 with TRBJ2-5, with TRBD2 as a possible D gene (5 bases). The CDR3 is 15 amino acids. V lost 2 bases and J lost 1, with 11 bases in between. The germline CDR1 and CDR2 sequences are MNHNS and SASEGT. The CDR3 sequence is CASSERAGTQETQYF. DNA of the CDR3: TGTGCCAGCAGTGAAAGGGCGGGTACCCAAGAGACCCAGTACTTC.

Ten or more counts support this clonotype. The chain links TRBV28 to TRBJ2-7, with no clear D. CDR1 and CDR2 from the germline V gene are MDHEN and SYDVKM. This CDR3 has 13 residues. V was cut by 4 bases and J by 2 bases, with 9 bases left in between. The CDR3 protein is CASSSPYTYEQYF. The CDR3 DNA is TGTGCCAGCAGTTCTCCCTACACCTACGAGCAGTACTTC.

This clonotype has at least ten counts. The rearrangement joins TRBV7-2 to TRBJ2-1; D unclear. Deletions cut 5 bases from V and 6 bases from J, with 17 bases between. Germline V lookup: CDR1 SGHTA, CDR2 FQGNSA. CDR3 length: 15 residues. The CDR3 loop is CASSQTDGQRNEQFF. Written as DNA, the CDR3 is TGTGCCAGCAGCCAAACAGACGGTCAGCGCAATGAGCAGTTCTTC.

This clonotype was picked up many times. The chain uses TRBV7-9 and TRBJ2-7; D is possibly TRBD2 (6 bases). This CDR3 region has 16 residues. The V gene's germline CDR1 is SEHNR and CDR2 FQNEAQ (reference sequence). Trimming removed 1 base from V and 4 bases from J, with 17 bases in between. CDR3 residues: CASSLDPGRNLYEQYF. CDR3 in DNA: TGTGCCAGCAGCTTAGATCCAGGGAGGAACTTGTACGAGCAGTACTTC.

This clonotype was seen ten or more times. CDR3 region: CASTGGSGVSPLHF. In nucleotides, the CDR3 is TGTGCCAGCACAGGAGGTTCGGGGGTGTCGCCCCTCCACTTT. This chain links TRBV2 with TRBJ1-6, with a weak D call TRBD1 (5 bases). Trimming pared 7 bases from V and 13 bases from J, leaving 20 bases between. The germline V gene has CDR1 SNHLY and CDR2 FYNNEI. This CDR3 contains 14 residues.

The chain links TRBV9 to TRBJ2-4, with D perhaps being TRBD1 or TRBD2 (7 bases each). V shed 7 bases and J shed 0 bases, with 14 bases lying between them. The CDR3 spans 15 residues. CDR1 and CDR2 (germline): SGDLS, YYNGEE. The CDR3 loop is CASARGGPAKNIQYF. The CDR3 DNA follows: TGTGCCAGCGCCAGGGGGGGACCAGCCAAAAACATTCAGTACTTC.

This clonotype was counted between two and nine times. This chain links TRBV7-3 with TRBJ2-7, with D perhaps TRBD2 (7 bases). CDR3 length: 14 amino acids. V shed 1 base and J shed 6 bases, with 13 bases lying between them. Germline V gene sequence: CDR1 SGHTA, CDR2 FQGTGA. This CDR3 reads CASSLKGGGGEQYF. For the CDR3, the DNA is TGTGCCAGCAGCTTAAAGGGGGGGGGAGGCGAGCAGTACTTC.

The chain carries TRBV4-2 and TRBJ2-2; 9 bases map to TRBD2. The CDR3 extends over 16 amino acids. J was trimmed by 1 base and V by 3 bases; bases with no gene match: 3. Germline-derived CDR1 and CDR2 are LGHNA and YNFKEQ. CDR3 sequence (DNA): TGTGCCAGCAGCCAGCTGACTAGCGGGAACACCGGGGAGCTGTTTTTT. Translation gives CASSQLTSGNTGELFF.

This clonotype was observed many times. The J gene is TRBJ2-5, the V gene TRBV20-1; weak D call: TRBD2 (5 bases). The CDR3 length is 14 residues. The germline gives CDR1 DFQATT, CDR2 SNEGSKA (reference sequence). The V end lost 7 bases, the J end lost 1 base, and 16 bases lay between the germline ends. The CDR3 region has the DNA TGCAGTGTTCCTCCGAGGGATCGCCAAGAGACCCAGTACTTC. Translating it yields CSVPPRDRQETQYF.

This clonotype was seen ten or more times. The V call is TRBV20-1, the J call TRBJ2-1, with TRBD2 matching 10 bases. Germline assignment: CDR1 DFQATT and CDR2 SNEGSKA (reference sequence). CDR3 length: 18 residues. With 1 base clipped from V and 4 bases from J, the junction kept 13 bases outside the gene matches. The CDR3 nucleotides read TGCAGTGCTAGAGGACCGCTTCGGAGCGGGGGGGCGTACAATGAGCAGTTCTTC. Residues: CSARGPLRSGGAYNEQFF.

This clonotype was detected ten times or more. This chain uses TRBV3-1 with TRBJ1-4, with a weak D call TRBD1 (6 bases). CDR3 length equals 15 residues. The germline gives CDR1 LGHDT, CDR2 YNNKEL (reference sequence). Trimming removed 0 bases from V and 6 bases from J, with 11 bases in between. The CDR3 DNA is TGTGCCAGCAGCCAAGAGACAGGATCTTATGAAAAACTGTTTTTT. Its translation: CASSQETGSYEKLFF.

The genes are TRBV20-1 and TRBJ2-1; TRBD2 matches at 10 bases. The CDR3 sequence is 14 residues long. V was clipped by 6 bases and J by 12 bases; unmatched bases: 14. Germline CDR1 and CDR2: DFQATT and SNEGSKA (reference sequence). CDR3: CSALLGGLAVGQFF. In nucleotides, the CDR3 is TGCAGTGCCCTCTTGGGAGGACTAGCGGTCGGGCAGTTCTTC.

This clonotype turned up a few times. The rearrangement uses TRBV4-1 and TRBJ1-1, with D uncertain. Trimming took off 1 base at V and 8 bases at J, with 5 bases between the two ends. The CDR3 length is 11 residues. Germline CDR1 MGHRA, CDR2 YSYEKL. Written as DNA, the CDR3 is TGCGCCAGCAGCCAAGGGGTAGAAGCTTTCTTT. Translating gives CASSQGVEAFF.

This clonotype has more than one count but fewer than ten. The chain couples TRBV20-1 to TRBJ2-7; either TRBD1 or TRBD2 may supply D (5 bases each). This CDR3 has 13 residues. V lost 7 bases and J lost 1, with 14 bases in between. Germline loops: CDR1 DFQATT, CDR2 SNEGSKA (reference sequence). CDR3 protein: CSVPGRYSYEQYF. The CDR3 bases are TGCAGTGTACCGGGACGGTATTCCTACGAGCAGTACTTC.

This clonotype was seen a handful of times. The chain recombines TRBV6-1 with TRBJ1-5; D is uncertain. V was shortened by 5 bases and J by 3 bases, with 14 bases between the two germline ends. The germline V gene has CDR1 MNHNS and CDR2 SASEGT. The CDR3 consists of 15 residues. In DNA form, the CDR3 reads TGTGCCAGCAGTCACGCCAAAAACCCCAATCAGCCCCAGCATTTT. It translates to CASSHAKNPNQPQHF.